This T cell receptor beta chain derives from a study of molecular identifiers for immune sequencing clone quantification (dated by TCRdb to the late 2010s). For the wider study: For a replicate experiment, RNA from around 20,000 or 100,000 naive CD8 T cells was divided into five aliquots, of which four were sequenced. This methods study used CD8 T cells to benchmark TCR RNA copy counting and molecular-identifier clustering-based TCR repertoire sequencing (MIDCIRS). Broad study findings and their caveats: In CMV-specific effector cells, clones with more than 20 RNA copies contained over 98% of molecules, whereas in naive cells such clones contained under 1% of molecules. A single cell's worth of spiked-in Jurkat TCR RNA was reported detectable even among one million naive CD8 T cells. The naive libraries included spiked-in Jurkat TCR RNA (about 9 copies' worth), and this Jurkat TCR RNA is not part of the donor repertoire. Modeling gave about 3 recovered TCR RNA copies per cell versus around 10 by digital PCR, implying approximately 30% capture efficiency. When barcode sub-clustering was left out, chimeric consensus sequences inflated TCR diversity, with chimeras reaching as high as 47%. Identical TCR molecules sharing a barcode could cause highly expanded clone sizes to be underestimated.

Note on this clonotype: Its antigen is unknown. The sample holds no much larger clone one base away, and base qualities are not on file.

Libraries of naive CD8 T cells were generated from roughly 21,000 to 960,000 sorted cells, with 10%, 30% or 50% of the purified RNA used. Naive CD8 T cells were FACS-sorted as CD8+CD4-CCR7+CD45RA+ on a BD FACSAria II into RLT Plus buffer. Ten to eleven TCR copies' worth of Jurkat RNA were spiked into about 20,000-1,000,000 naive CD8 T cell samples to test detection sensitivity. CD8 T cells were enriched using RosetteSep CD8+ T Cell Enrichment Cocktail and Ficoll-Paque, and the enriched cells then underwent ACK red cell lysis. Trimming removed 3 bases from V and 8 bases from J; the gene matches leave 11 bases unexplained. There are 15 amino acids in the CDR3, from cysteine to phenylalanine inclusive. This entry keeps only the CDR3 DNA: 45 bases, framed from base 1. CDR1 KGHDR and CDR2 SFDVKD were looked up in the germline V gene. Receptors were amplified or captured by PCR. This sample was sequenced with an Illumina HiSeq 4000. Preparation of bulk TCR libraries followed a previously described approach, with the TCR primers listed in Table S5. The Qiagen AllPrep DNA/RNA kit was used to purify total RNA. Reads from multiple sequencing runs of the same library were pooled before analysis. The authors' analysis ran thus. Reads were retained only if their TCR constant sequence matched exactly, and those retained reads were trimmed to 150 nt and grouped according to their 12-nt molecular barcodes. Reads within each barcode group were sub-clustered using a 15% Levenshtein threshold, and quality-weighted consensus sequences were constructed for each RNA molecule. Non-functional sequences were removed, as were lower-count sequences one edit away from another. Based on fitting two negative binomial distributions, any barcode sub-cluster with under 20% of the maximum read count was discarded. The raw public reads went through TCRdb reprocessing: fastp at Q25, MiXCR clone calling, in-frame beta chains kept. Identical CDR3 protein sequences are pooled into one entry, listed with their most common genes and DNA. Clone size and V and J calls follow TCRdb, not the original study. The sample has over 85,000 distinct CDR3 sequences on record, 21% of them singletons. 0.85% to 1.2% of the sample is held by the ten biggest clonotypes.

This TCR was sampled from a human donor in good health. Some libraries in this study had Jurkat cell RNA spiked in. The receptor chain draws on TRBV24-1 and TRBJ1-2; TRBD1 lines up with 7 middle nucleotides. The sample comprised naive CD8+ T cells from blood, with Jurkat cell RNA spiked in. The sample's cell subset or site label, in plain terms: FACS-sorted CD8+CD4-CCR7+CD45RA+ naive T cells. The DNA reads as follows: TGTGCCACCAGTGATCCCAACGAGGGACAGCGGGGCTACACCTTC. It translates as CATSDPNEGQRGYTF.